This TCR beta chain was recorded in a study of shared clonotypes between healthy human individuals (TCRdb year 2020). Notes on the research overall: A couple of women and a few men aged 18 to 49 years were included in the cohort. For each donor, CD4 naive and CD4 memory were each given three plates, CD8 naive was given two plates, and CD8 memory was given one plate. To estimate repertoire size and how much clonotypes are shared between individuals, the study performed deep sequencing of blood TCR repertoires from a few healthy adults. To increase sequencing depth and limit assay-specific biases, TCR repertoire library preparation and sequencing were carried out by different laboratories using diverse techniques. Leukapheresis yielded between about 0.9 and 9 billion PBMCs per donor. The paper as a whole reports these results and caveats: Only blood was sampled, and tissue TCR repertoires likely differ from those in blood. Compared with non-shared clonotypes, clonotypes shared by all four sorted-subset donors had higher generation probabilities. Pairwise subsampling led to the expectation that sequencing depth would affect the degree of clonotype sharing among donors. Across a handful of donors, roughly 5.1% of naive CD4, approximately 3.6% of naive CD8, about 2.3% of memory CD4, and 0.3% to 0.45% of memory CD8 clonotypes were shared. Incomplete sequencing was indicated by rarefaction of sorted-subset datasets, despite the large sequencing depth. Because the study included a small number of donors, the genetic and exposure-history diversity represented was limited. Larger estimated clonotype richness was generally found for naive subsets than for memory subsets.

With respect to this clone: It has no known antigen specificity. No base quality information exists; no much larger clone differs at one position.

Using the deep immunoSEQ assay, TCR CDR3 regions were amplified from genomic DNA by multiplex PCR. Extracted genomic DNA from each cell subset was distributed evenly across all wells of several immunoSEQ 96-well plates, and each plate was treated as a replicate. Each replicate PCR for sorted subsets received roughly 200 ng genomic DNA, equal to roughly 29,000 T cell genomes. Purified libraries were measured with a Qubit 3.0 fluorometer, size-checked on a Bioanalyzer 2100, and measured again with the KAPA Library Quantification kit. Each immunoSEQ 96-well plate was sequenced on its own single-read 150-cycle Illumina NextSeq 550 flow cell. For the original study's pipeline: The immunoSEQ output contained only junctional sequences without quality scores, so filtering could not match that applied to full-length reads. Sequences were annotated with PyIR, a Python wrapper for IgBLAST v1.9, and V/J genes and CDR3 were assigned using IMGT germline references. Reads with weak V/J assignments (E-value above 1e-6), missing CDR3, stop codons, out-of-frame junctions, or ambiguous translated residues were removed. V3J clonotypes were defined by identical inferred V gene, J gene, and CDR3 amino acid sequence. To compute the percentage overlap between repertoires, the number of shared unique clonotypes was divided by the size of the smaller repertoire. Three approaches were used to assess repertoire richness: RTK rarefaction, the Chao1 estimator, and Recon v2.1 estimates of unobserved clonotypes. Generation probabilities for all TCRbeta clonotypes obtained by the gDNA method from a few donors were computed using OLGA. In its TCRdb copy, this immuneACCESS table keeps in-frame sequences only and misses some clones. Where compared with another copy, unresolved V genes explain less than half of these, and the others have no known cause. That table furnishes V, J and clone size, whereas the DNA furnished D and trimming. For this sample there are millions of clones; 93% appear just once. Of the sample, 0.39% is held by the ten largest clones.

Healthy HIV-negative adults with no recently reported acute infections or vaccinations were included as donors. Every donor was a Caucasian adult residing in Nashville, Tennessee, USA. CD4+ T cells were enriched by magnetic negative selection, after which naive cells were positively selected on CD45RA and the negative fraction was taken as the memory subset. After blood collection by leukapheresis, PBMCs were isolated using Ficoll-Histopaque density gradient centrifugation and then cryopreserved in the vapor phase of liquid nitrogen. Purity and quantity of every magnetically sorted T cell population were checked by analytical flow cytometry. Genomic DNA was isolated from every sorted fraction and measured by UV absorbance on a Nanodrop 2000c. Trimmed from V: 1 base; trimmed from J: 4 bases; junction bases lacking a gene match: 2. CDR1 is given as MGHRA and CDR2 as YSYEKL, both from the germline V gene. Measured from the cysteine to the phenylalanine, the CDR3 is 14 residues long. Just the 42-base CDR3 DNA is kept, in frame starting at base 1.

The specimen was naive CD4+ T cells from PBMCs. The cell subset or site label, read with the paper, signifies: CD45RA+ positively selected. This receptor chain uses TRBV4-1 and TRBJ2-3; 7 bases in between match TRBD1. This TCR was recovered from a man between 18 and 29 years old in good health. Some clones in this sample may be carry-over from other donors' samples. The nucleotide sequence is given as TGCGCCAGCAGCCAAGTAGGGGGCCCAGATACGCAGTATTTT. The translation is CASSQVGGPDTQYF.